One sample yielded the 10 T cell receptor beta chains listed below, sequenced in a study of shared clonotypes between healthy human individuals. The table came from immunoSEQ multiplex PCR; TCRdb's copy has only in-frame clones and leaves some out. The data contain some 480,000 clones, 65% to 80% of them singletons. Input material: PBMCs. The source is a middle-aged woman in good health. Some clones in this sample may be carry-over from other donors' samples.

The V call is TRBV19, the J call TRBJ2-1, with 10 bases lining up with TRBD2. In germline, CDR1 is LNHDA, CDR2 SQIVND (reference sequence). This CDR3 spans 17 amino acids. J lost 6 bases, V lost 1 base, and 9 bases had no gene match. This CDR3 reads CASSIGGAGGKINEQFF. In DNA, the CDR3 is TGTGCCAGTAGTATAGGGGGAGCGGGAGGGAAGATCAATGAGCAGTTCTTC.

This clone was counted many times. The same CDR3 is also encoded by other DNA sequences in this sample. The rearrangement uses TRBV25-1 and TRBJ2-2; no definite D call. Germline V gene data show CDR1 as MGHDK and CDR2 as SYGVNS. The CDR3 is made up of 14 amino acids. The germline V and J ends were trimmed by 4 bases and 6 bases, with 12 bases remaining between them. CDR3 nucleotides: TGTGCCAGCAGTGTATCTGGGTGGGCCGGGGAGCTGTTTTTT. It encodes CASSVSGWAGELFF.

This rearrangement joins TRBV10-3 to TRBJ2-7; perhaps TRBD2 as D (5 bases). This CDR3 comprises 16 residues. CDR1 ENHRY and CDR2 SYGVKD come from the germline V gene. V was pared by 6 bases and J by 6 bases, with 24 bases between. CDR3 in amino acids: CAIRDWKPPTLGEQYF. CDR3 bases: TGTGCCATCAGGGACTGGAAACCCCCAACCCTTGGCGAGCAGTACTTC.

This chain joins TRBV11-2 and TRBJ2-1; D perhaps matches TRBD1 (6 bases). The CDR3 length is 15 residues. CDR1 is SGHAT and CDR2 is FQNNGV in the germline V gene. The V gene lost 5 bases and the J gene lost 1 base, with 12 bases spanning the gap. Here the CDR3 reads CASSTTGFSYNEQFF. The CDR3 coding sequence is TGTGCCAGCAGCACAACAGGGTTTTCCTACAATGAGCAGTTCTTC. Variable domain in full (rest from reference TRBV11-2 and TRBJ2-1): EAGVAQSPRYKIIEKRQSVAFWCNPISGHATLYWYQQILGQGPKLLIQFQNNGVVDDSQLPKDRFSAERLKGVDSTLKIQPAKLEDSAVYLCASSTTGFSYNEQFFGPGTRLTVL.

The chain has TRBV5-5 and TRBJ2-7; TRBD2 is a possible D gene (5 bases). Germline CDR1 reads SGHKS; CDR2 reads YYEKEE (reference sequence). The length of the CDR3 is 12 residues. V was shortened by 4 bases and J by 3 bases, with 8 bases between the two germline ends. The chain's CDR3 is CASSAGLYEQYF. The CDR3 DNA follows: TGTGCCAGCAGCGCCGGACTCTACGAGCAGTACTTC.

V is TRBV9 and J is TRBJ2-7; 7 nucleotides match TRBD2. The V gene's germline CDR1 is SGDLS and CDR2 YYNGEE. Losses at the gene ends were 4 bases for V and 3 bases for J; bases not matched to a gene: 10. The CDR3 contains 15 residues. Written as DNA, the CDR3 is TGTGCCAGCAGCCCCCACTCGGGGGGAGGCTACGAGCAGTACTTC. This encodes CASSPHSGGGYEQYF.

The rearrangement uses TRBV28 and TRBJ1-4; 8 bases are shared with TRBD1. CDR1 is MDHEN, CDR2 SYDVKM, per germline. The CDR3 spans 16 residues. V trimming: 4 bases; J trimming: 2 bases; junction bases outside the gene matches: 6. The CDR3 loop reads CASSSTGGVTNEKLFF. CDR3 bases: TGTGCCAGCAGTTCCACAGGGGGGGTCACTAATGAAAAACTGTTTTTT.

This chain connects TRBV21-1 to TRBJ1-3. TRBV21-1 is listed as a pseudogene. The CDR3 contains 17 residues. The CDR3 DNA reads TGTGCCAGCAGACGCAATGTAGCTACAACCGCACGAAACACCATATATTTT. Its protein product is CASRRNVATTARNTIYF.

Notes on this clone: At one boundary the junction diverges from the germline segment, which might be a read error. The chain links TRBV20-1 to TRBJ2-1, with TRBD2 matching over 7 bases. Germline V CDR1 and CDR2: DFQATT, SNEGSKA (reference sequence). The CDR3 has 10 amino acids. The CDR3 DNA reads TGTGGTCTAGCGGACAATGAGCAGTTCTTC. Amino acids: CGLADNEQFF.

The rearrangement links TRBV7-2 to TRBJ2-7, with D maybe TRBD1 (5 bases). In germline, CDR1 is SGHTA, CDR2 FQGNSA. Trimming left V 3 bases short and J 5 bases short, with 11 bases between. This CDR3 comprises 13 residues. CDR3 coding DNA: TGTGCCAGCAGCTTCCCAGGGAAGCACGAGCAGTACTTC. This codes for CASSFPGKHEQYF.